These T cell receptor beta chains were read from a single sample in a study of shared clonotypes between healthy human individuals. Profiled with immunoSEQ multiplex PCR; TCRdb holds only in-frame clones, not every one. The repertoire holds over a million clones, with 75% to 80% as singletons. The sequenced material came from memory CD4+ T cells from PBMCs. The receptors here all came from a man between 18 and 29 years old in good health. Some clones in this sample may be carry-over from other donors' samples. Both conserved end residues are part of each CDR3. A D gene is named only where the DNA matches it firmly. Clone size is given for some rows only: seen once, a few or many times, or a class if the clone is expanded.

v_gene,j_gene,abundance,d_gene,CDR3aa,CDR3nt
TRBV9,TRBJ2-3,NA,NA,CASSEGVADTQYF,TGCGCCAGCAGCGAGGGAGTAGCAGATACGCAGTATTTT
TRBV19,TRBJ2-1,NA,NA,CASSITGVPNEQFF,TGTGCCAGTAGTATAACGGGAGTACCCAATGAGCAGTTCTTC
TRBV18,TRBJ2-1,NA,TRBD2,CASSPFGTSSHEQFF,TGTGCCAGCTCACCGTTCGGGACTAGTTCTCATGAGCAGTTCTTC
TRBV27,TRBJ1-2,NA,NA,CASSLRGAVGYTF,TGTGCCAGCAGTTTACGGGGGGCGGTTGGCTACACCTTC
TRBV6-5,TRBJ1-4,NA,NA,CASSRRGEKLFF,TGTGCCAGCAGTAGGAGGGGTGAAAAACTGTTTTTT
TRBV18,TRBJ1-2,NA,NA,CASSLDRKRGYTF,TGTGCCAGCTCACTAGACAGGAAGAGGGGCTACACCTTC
TRBV28,TRBJ2-7,once,TRBD2,CASSPPGGSYEQYF,TGTGCCAGCAGTCCCCCGGGAGGGTCCTACGAGCAGTACTTC
TRBV27,TRBJ2-3,NA,NA,CASGPGASGYTDTQYF,TGTGCCAGCGGACCGGGGGCTAGCGGCTACACAGATACGCAGTATTTT
TRBV14,TRBJ2-3,NA,TRBD1,CASSLPGGLGNTQYF,TGTGCCAGCAGCCTGCCAGGGGGCCTCGGAAATACGCAGTATTTT
TRBV11-1,TRBJ2-1,NA,NA,CASSLGSTPMDGGEQFF,TGTGCCAGCAGCTTAGGTTCCACACCGATGGACGGCGGTGAGCAGTTCTTC
TRBV5-1,TRBJ1-2,NA,NA,CASSADGNYGYTF,TGCGCCAGCAGCGCAGACGGGAACTATGGCTACACCTTC
TRBV18,TRBJ1-1,NA,NA,CASSLGEGGVNTEAFF,TGTGCCAGCTCCCTCGGCGAGGGGGGAGTGAACACTGAAGCTTTCTTT
TRBV30,TRBJ2-5,NA,TRBD2,CAWSVRASGRGATQYF,TGTGCCTGGAGTGTAAGGGCTAGCGGGAGGGGAGCGACCCAGTACTTC
TRBV5-6,TRBJ1-2,few,NA,CASSLERTYGYTF,TGTGCCAGCAGCTTGGAGCGGACTTATGGCTACACCTTC
TRBV18,TRBJ2-7,NA,NA,CASSPPSQVYEQYF,TGTGCCAGCTCACCACCGAGCCAGGTCTACGAGCAGTACTTC
TRBV9,TRBJ2-1,once,TRBD1,CASSRTGSYNEQFF,TGTGCCAGCAGCCGGACAGGGTCCTACAATGAGCAGTTCTTC
TRBV7-3,TRBJ2-4,NA,NA,CASSLTASVTENIQYF,TGTGCCAGCAGCTTAACGGCCTCTGTAACGGAAAACATTCAGTACTTC
TRBV14,TRBJ1-1,NA,NA,CASSLNRDMNTEAFF,TGTGCCAGCAGCTTAAACAGGGACATGAACACTGAAGCTTTCTTT
TRBV4-2,TRBJ1-4,NA,TRBD1,CASSRPVGQGLFEKLFF,TGTGCCAGCAGCCGGCCGGTAGGACAGGGGTTGTTTGAAAAACTGTTTTTT
TRBV6-5,TRBJ1-6,NA,TRBD1,CASSYSGQGDSPLHF,TGTGCCAGCAGTTACTCGGGACAGGGAGATTCACCCCTCCACTTT
TRBV28,TRBJ2-5,NA,NA,CASRLSGSTETQYF,TGTGCCAGCAGGCTTAGTGGGAGTACCGAGACCCAGTACTTC
TRBV6-5,TRBJ1-5,NA,NA,CASKGGVNQPQHF,TGTGCCAGCAAGGGAGGGGTCAATCAGCCCCAGCATTTT
TRBV1,TRBJ2-5,few,NA,CTSRGTQTQYF,TGCACCAGCAGAGGGACCCAGACCCAGTACTTC
TRBV6-1,TRBJ1-1,many,NA,CASNYGGAAEAFF,TGTGCCAGCAACTACGGGGGGGCCGCTGAAGCTTTCTTT
TRBV2,TRBJ2-7,NA,NA,CASGFYEQYF,TGTGCCAGCGGGTTCTACGAGCAGTACTTC
TRBV28,TRBJ2-1,NA,TRBD2,CASTWGGPYNEQFF,TGTGCCAGCACCTGGGGGGGACCGTACAATGAGCAGTTCTTC
TRBV5-4,TRBJ1-2,NA,NA,CASSLVGDSYGYTF,TGTGCCAGCAGCTTGGTCGGAGATAGCTATGGCTACACCTTC
TRBV5-1,TRBJ2-1,NA,TRBD1,CASSRDRANEQFF,TGCGCCAGCAGCCGCGACAGGGCTAATGAGCAGTTCTTC
TRBV27,TRBJ1-2,NA,TRBD1,CASRTGGFGYTF,TGTGCCAGCAGGACAGGGGGTTTTGGCTACACCTTC
TRBV25-1,TRBJ2-7,once,NA,CASSAQIGSGREQYF,TGTGCCAGCAGTGCCCAAATAGGATCCGGAAGAGAGCAGTACTTC
TRBV5-1,TRBJ2-3,NA,TRBD1,CASSPQGATDTQYF,TGCGCCAGCAGCCCCCAGGGGGCCACAGATACGCAGTATTTT
TRBV29-1,TRBJ1-3,NA,TRBD1,CSAQGQGAYGNTIYF,TGCAGCGCCCAAGGGCAGGGGGCGTATGGAAACACCATATATTTT
TRBV5-8,TRBJ2-7,NA,TRBD1,CASRQSNPISGQKITYEQYF,TGTGCCAGCAGGCAAAGCAATCCTATATCGGGACAGAAGATCACCTACGAGCAGTACTTC
TRBV15,TRBJ2-7,NA,NA,CATSSGPFGSYEQYF,TGTGCCACCAGCAGTGGACCCTTTGGATCCTACGAGCAGTACTTC
TRBV28,TRBJ2-7,NA,NA,CASIDGGPFGEQYF,TGTGCCAGCATTGACGGGGGGCCTTTCGGGGAGCAGTACTTC
TRBV5-1,TRBJ2-3,NA,NA,CASSHPTSYRTASSTDTQYF,TGCGCCAGCAGCCACCCGACGTCATACAGGACAGCGTCTAGCACAGATACGCAGTATTTT
TRBV7-9,TRBJ2-7,NA,NA,CASSSIYYEQYF,TGTGCCAGCAGCTCGATCTATTACGAGCAGTACTTC
TRBV10-3,TRBJ1-4,NA,NA,CAISDVGGPDEKLFF,TGTGCCATCAGTGATGTTGGGGGGCCCGATGAAAAACTGTTTTTT
TRBV7-2,TRBJ1-2,NA,NA,CASSLVSPMLGYTF,TGTGCCAGCAGCTTAGTTTCCCCCATGTTAGGCTACACCTTC
TRBV6-1,TRBJ1-4,NA,NA,CASSEGDPGGEKLFF,TGTGCCAGCAGTGAGGGGGACCCCGGAGGGGAAAAACTGTTTTTT
TRBV20-1,TRBJ2-1,few,NA,CSASSNEQFF,TGCAGTGCTAGTAGTAATGAGCAGTTCTTC
TRBV28,TRBJ1-5,NA,NA,CASSPGGNSNQPQHF,TGTGCCAGCAGTCCCGGTGGAAATAGCAATCAGCCCCAGCATTTT
TRBV14,TRBJ2-7,few,NA,CASSQDLNSYEQYF,TGTGCCAGCAGCCAAGATCTTAACAGCTACGAGCAGTACTTC
TRBV5-1,TRBJ2-1,NA,TRBD2,CASSSRPLAGGSNEQFF,TGCGCCAGCAGCTCCCGCCCCCTAGCGGGAGGCTCGAATGAGCAGTTCTTC
TRBV29-1,TRBJ2-4,once,NA,CSASYTVEGDIQYF,TGCAGCGCCTCGTATACCGTGGAGGGGGACATTCAGTACTTC
TRBV10-1,TRBJ2-2,NA,NA,CASSGTAGTGELFF,TGCGCCAGCAGCGGGACGGCGGGCACCGGGGAGCTGTTTTTT
TRBV29-1,TRBJ2-3,NA,TRBD1,CSALNTGGPTDTQYF,TGCAGCGCACTAAATACAGGGGGCCCCACAGATACGCAGTATTTT
TRBV7-3,TRBJ2-7,NA,TRBD2,CASSSGLAGGEQYF,TGTGCCAGCAGCTCCGGACTAGCGGGAGGAGAGCAGTACTTC
TRBV5-1,TRBJ2-1,NA,TRBD2,CASMESTSANNEQFF,TGCGCCAGCATGGAATCGACTAGCGCTAACAATGAGCAGTTCTTC
TRBV6-1,TRBJ1-4,NA,NA,CASSASGGGEKLFF,TGTGCCAGCAGTGCCAGCGGGGGGGGTGAAAAACTGTTTTTT
TRBV2,TRBJ2-7,many,NA,CASKGGRLEYF,TGTGCCAGCAAAGGGGGGCGGCTCGAGTACTTC
TRBV10-3,TRBJ2-1,NA,NA,CAISTLAGYNEQFF,TGTGCCATCAGTACCCTAGCAGGATACAATGAGCAGTTCTTC
TRBV10-3,TRBJ1-5,NA,TRBD1,CAISEATGGYSNQPQHF,TGTGCCATCAGTGAGGCAACAGGGGGTTATAGCAATCAGCCCCAGCATTTT
TRBV5-1,TRBJ2-1,NA,TRBD2,CASSLDPGLWNEQFF,TGCGCCAGCAGCTTGGATCCGGGACTATGGAATGAGCAGTTCTTC
TRBV21-1,TRBJ2-7,few,NA,CASSKATASYEQYF,TGTGCCAGCAGCAAAGCGACGGCCAGCTACGAGCAGTACTTC
TRBV19,TRBJ2-1,NA,NA,CASSIRENEQFF,TGTGCCAGTAGTATAAGGGAGAATGAGCAGTTCTTC